This T cell receptor (beta chain) is drawn from a study of blood T cell repertoires in COVID-19. On the study more broadly: The cDNA or gDNA used as material had been derived from T cells, B-cell-depleted T cells, or PBMCs.

TCRdb keeps only in-frame clones here, not all; method: immunoSEQ multiplex PCR. The sample has about 190,000 clones, 70% to 80% seen once. V gave up 8 bases and J gave up 9 bases, with 16 bases separating them. The CDR3 runs to 12 residues. The V gene's germline CDR1 is MGHRA and CDR2 YSYEKL. The TCR was taken from a man aged 50-59 years who had recovered from COVID-19. V gene TRBV4-1 combines with J gene TRBJ1-1, with D perhaps matching TRBD1 (6 bases). Sequencing was carried out using peripheral blood. The CDR3 DNA follows: TGCGCCAGCGCTCCCGGGGGGGGGCAAGCTTTCTTT. This encodes CASAPGGGQAFF.